The 30 T cell receptor beta chains listed next were all sequenced from one sample in a study of blood T cell repertoires in COVID-19. Assay: immunoSEQ multiplex PCR; the TCRdb copy retains only in-frame clones and omits some. The sample records a few hundred thousand clones, about 87% being singletons. Sequencing was carried out using PBMCs or T cells enriched from blood (not recorded which). These receptors were obtained from a woman aged 45-65 years who had recovered from COVID-19.

This chain joins TRBV2 and TRBJ1-4; no firm D call. Trimming pared 6 bases from V and 7 bases from J, leaving 18 bases between. The length of the CDR3 is 15 residues. CDR1 SNHLY and CDR2 FYNNEI come from the germline V gene. The CDR3 spells CASRRRDMVVEKLFF. Written as DNA, the CDR3 is TGTGCCAGCAGGAGGAGGGATATGGTGGTTGAAAAACTGTTTTTT.

The chain has TRBV6-5 and TRBJ1-2, with D maybe TRBD1 (6 bases). V was trimmed by 11 bases and J by 4 bases, leaving 20 bases between them. CDR3 size: 14 residues. Germline V lookup: CDR1 MNHEY, CDR2 SVGAGI. Written as DNA, the CDR3 is TGTGCCGGGGCTGTCGGGGTAGGGGGCTATGGCTACACCTTC. Amino acid sequence: CAGAVGVGGYGYTF.

The V and J genes are TRBV19 and TRBJ2-7; TRBD2 might be the D (6 bases). The CDR3 runs 13 residues. Trimming shortened V by 5 bases and J by 4 bases, and 12 bases separated the two germline ends. Germline V CDR1 and CDR2: LNHDA, SQIVND (reference sequence). CDR3 loop: CASSRDSRYEQYF. CDR3 DNA sequence: TGTGCCAGTAGTCGGGACTCTCGATACGAGCAGTACTTC.

This sequence joins TRBV5-6 and TRBJ2-3, with 9 bases aligning to TRBD2. J gave up 5 bases and V 0 bases, and 10 bases lay outside the gene matches. This CDR3 contains 17 residues. The germline gives CDR1 SGHDT, CDR2 YYEEEE. DNA of the CDR3: TGTGCCAGCAGCTTGGAGCTTGCTAGCGGGACCGTAGATACGCAGTATTTT. This sequence encodes CASSLELASGTVDTQYF.

The chain links TRBV7-9 to TRBJ2-7; D is uncertain. Per the germline V gene, CDR1 is SEHNR and CDR2 is FQNEAQ (reference sequence). The CDR3 runs to 12 residues. Trimming left V 5 bases short and J 7 bases short, with 12 bases between. Written as DNA, the CDR3 is TGTGCCAGCAGCCTTCCCAACTCGGAGCAGTACTTC. This gives the protein CASSLPNSEQYF.

The chain couples TRBV7-2 to TRBJ2-5, with D perhaps TRBD2 (5 bases). V was pared by 5 bases and J by 0 bases, with 13 bases between. Germline values: CDR1 SGHTA, CDR2 FQGNSA. CDR3 length equals 15 residues. CDR3 DNA sequence: TGTGCCAGCAGCACGAAGAGGAGGTACCAAGAGACCCAGTACTTC. This codes for CASSTKRRYQETQYF.

This clone is a singleton in its sample. CDR3 coding DNA: TGTGCCAGCAGCTCCGGGTTCTCAGATACGCAGTATTTT. It codes for CASSSGFSDTQYF. The chain carries TRBV11-1 and TRBJ2-3; D remains unclear. The CDR3 has 13 residues. Germline loops: CDR1 SGHAT, CDR2 FQDESV (reference sequence). V was trimmed by 4 bases and J by 4 bases, leaving 9 bases between them.

The chain recombines TRBV5-8 with TRBJ2-1; 8 bases are shared with TRBD1. After removal of 0 bases from V and 5 bases from J, the junction contained 4 bases not matched to a gene. CDR3 length: 15 residues. Germline assignment: CDR1 SGHTS and CDR2 YDEGEE. CDR3 amino acids: CASSLDRGYHNEQFF. DNA of the CDR3: TGTGCCAGCAGCTTGGACAGGGGGTACCACAATGAGCAGTTCTTC.

The chain recombines TRBV7-9 with TRBJ1-5; D may be TRBD1 (5 bases). The length of the CDR3 is 14 residues. Germline V lookup: CDR1 SEHNR, CDR2 FQNEAQ (reference sequence). Trimming removed 5 bases at V and 3 bases at J, with 11 bases between. CDR3 protein: CASSPRGINQPQHF. The CDR3 DNA reads as TGTGCCAGCAGCCCCCGGGGGATCAATCAGCCCCAGCATTTT.

J is TRBJ1-1 and V is TRBV7-9; weak D call: TRBD1 (6 bases). This CDR3 is 14 amino acids long. Germline loops: CDR1 SEHNR, CDR2 FQNEAQ (reference sequence). The V gene lost 5 bases and the J gene lost 1 base, with 11 bases spanning the gap. The DNA for the CDR3 is TGTGCCAGCAGCACCCGGGGGGCGAACACTGAAGCTTTCTTT. It codes for CASSTRGANTEAFF. Using reference TRBV7-9 and TRBJ1-1 for the parts outside the CDR3, the full variable domain is DTGVSQNPRHKITKRGQNVTFRCDPISEHNRLYWYRQTLGQGPEFLTYFQNEAQLEKSRLLSDRFSAERPKGSFSTLEIQRTEQGDSAMYLCASSTRGANTEAFFGQGTRLTVV.

The CDR3 region is CATSPGTTYTGELFF. The CDR3 DNA is TGTGCCACAAGCCCCGGGACTACATACACCGGGGAGCTGTTTTTT. The chain links TRBV6-2 or TRBV6-3 to TRBJ2-2, with 7 bases that match TRBD2. J lost 3 bases, V lost 10 bases, and 11 bases had no gene match. The CDR3 has 15 amino acids. The germline CDR1 and CDR2 sequences are MNHEY and SVGEGT.

The chain has TRBV5-6 and TRBJ2-4, with 7 positions matching TRBD1. V dropped 3 bases and J dropped 4; count of bases not matched to a gene: 7. The CDR3 covers 15 residues. Germline V lookup: CDR1 SGHDT, CDR2 YYEEEE. The CDR3 nucleotides read TGTGCCAGCAGCTCGTGGGACAGAGTTAAAAACATTCAGTACTTC. Translating gives CASSSWDRVKNIQYF.

The rearrangement joins TRBV5-1 to TRBJ2-1, with 7 positions matching TRBD2. This CDR3 region has 14 residues. CDR1 SGHRS and CDR2 YFSETQ come from the germline V gene. V gave up 7 bases and J gave up 1 base; unmatched junction bases: 5. The CDR3 DNA reads as TGCGCCAGCGGGCTGGGGGGGTCCTACAATGAGCAGTTCTTC. Translated: CASGLGGSYNEQFF.

The chain has TRBV5-6 and TRBJ2-7, with a tentative D call TRBD2 (7 bases). The germline CDR1 and CDR2 sequences are SGHDT and YYEEEE. V gave up 0 bases and J gave up 4 bases, with 20 bases separating them. This CDR3 contains 17 residues. Here the CDR3 reads CASSLAEGVAGSYEQYF. The CDR3 DNA follows: TGTGCCAGCAGCTTGGCCGAGGGGGTAGCGGGCTCTTACGAGCAGTACTTC.

The chain carries TRBV28 and TRBJ2-2, with 8 bases fitting TRBD2. Germline V gene sequence: CDR1 MDHEN, CDR2 SYDVKM. The CDR3 covers 16 residues. The V segment lost 5 bases and the J segment 4 bases; nucleotides outside the gene matches: 9. In DNA form, the CDR3 reads TGTGCCAGCAGTCCTTTAGCGGGACTCTCCACCGGGGAGCTGTTTTTT. It yields the protein CASSPLAGLSTGELFF.

V and J are TRBV5-4 and TRBJ1-2; TRBD1 agrees at 8 bases. The CDR3 runs to 15 residues. From germline, CDR1 is SGHNT and CDR2 YYREEE (reference sequence). Trimming removed 4 bases from V and 6 bases from J; junction bases left unmatched: 11. The CDR3 is CASSPADRAWDGYTF. CDR3 nucleotides: TGTGCCAGCAGCCCAGCGGACAGGGCCTGGGATGGCTACACCTTC.

The table lists this clone with a few counts. The chain has TRBV3-1 (or the pseudogene TRBV3-2) and TRBJ2-3, with 15 bases lining up with TRBD2. The ends lost 7 bases at V and 7 bases at J; junction bases unmatched: 6. The germline V gene encodes CDR1 LGHDT and CDR2 YNNKEL (reference sequence). This CDR3 has 15 residues. CDR3 DNA sequence: TGTGCCAGCACAGGGACTAGCGGGAGGAGGAATACGCAGTATTTT. It is translated as CASTGTSGRRNTQYF.

This CDR3 reads CASSLYRVGEGTGELFF. CDR3 DNA sequence: TGCGCCAGCAGCTTATATCGCGTAGGGGAGGGCACCGGGGAGCTGTTTTTT. The chain couples TRBV5-1 to TRBJ2-2, with 7 bases lining up with TRBD2. J lost 4 bases, V lost 2 bases, and 11 bases had no gene match. CDR3 size: 17 residues. In germline, CDR1 is SGHRS, CDR2 YFSETQ.

The rearrangement uses TRBV4-3 and TRBJ1-2; the D is unclear. The CDR3 covers 19 residues. CDR1 and CDR2 from the germline V gene are LGHNA and YSLEER. Deletions cut 2 bases from V and 3 bases from J, with 25 bases between. The CDR3 DNA follows: TGCGCCAGCAGCCAATCATCCGGATACTCCCTAGGAGTGGACTATGGCTACACCTTC. Its protein product is CASSQSSGYSLGVDYGYTF.

The gene calls are TRBV9 and TRBJ2-1, with TRBD2 matching 7 bases. V trimming: 0 bases; J trimming: 6 bases; junction bases outside the gene matches: 15. CDR1 and CDR2 from the germline V gene are SGDLS and YYNGEE. The CDR3 has 18 residues. CDR3 region: CASSVGASGTRVGNEQFF. CDR3 DNA sequence: TGTGCCAGCAGCGTAGGGGCTAGCGGTACCCGGGTGGGCAATGAGCAGTTCTTC.

This sequence joins TRBV12-3 or TRBV12-4 and TRBJ2-1; D is uncertain. The length of the CDR3 is 12 residues. V lost 5 bases and J 9 bases, leaving 11 bases between the germline ends. In DNA form, the CDR3 reads TGTGCCAGCAGTCCAATAGGCGGTGAGCAGTTCTTC. It yields the protein CASSPIGGEQFF.

The chain combines TRBV7-9 with TRBJ1-1; D is ambiguous. The V gene's germline CDR1 is SEHNR and CDR2 FQNEAQ (reference sequence). This CDR3 comprises 13 residues. Trimming removed 2 bases at V and 6 bases at J, with 10 bases between. The CDR3 nucleotides read TGTGCCAGCAGCTTATTGGGGAGGGCTGAAGCTTTCTTT. Translating it yields CASSLLGRAEAFF.

The chain employs TRBV10-3 and TRBJ2-1, with D possibly matching TRBD1 (6 bases). Trimming left V 6 bases short and J 2 bases short, with 14 bases between. CDR3 length: 15 amino acids. CDR1 and CDR2 from the germline V gene are ENHRY and SYGVKD. In DNA form, the CDR3 reads TGTGCCATCAGCGGATTTGAGGGGGCCTACAATGAGCAGTTCTTC. Residues: CAISGFEGAYNEQFF.

V and J are TRBV10-3 and TRBJ1-1, with D maybe TRBD1 (5 bases). With 3 bases removed from V and 5 bases from J, the gap between germline ends came to 16 bases. The CDR3 contains 15 residues. Germline CDR1 is ENHRY and CDR2 is SYGVKD. For the CDR3, the DNA is TGTGCCATCAGTGACCACGTAGGGGAAGTGACTGAAGCTTTCTTT. Protein product: CAISDHVGEVTEAFF.

The V gene is TRBV15, the J gene TRBJ2-7, with D possibly being TRBD2 (5 bases). Germline V gene lookup returns CDR1 LNHNV and CDR2 YYDKDF (reference sequence). The CDR3 contains 15 residues. Trimming pared 3 bases from V and 4 bases from J, leaving 16 bases between. CDR3 sequence: CATSRPGGERYEQYF. CDR3 in DNA: TGTGCCACCAGCAGGCCTGGAGGAGAAAGATACGAGCAGTACTTC.

This clone was counted once. The chain joins TRBV2 to TRBJ1-4; TRBD1 matches at 8 bases. J gave up 7 bases and V 10 bases, and 8 bases lay outside the gene matches. The CDR3 spans 13 residues. The V gene's germline CDR1 is SNHLY and CDR2 FYNNEI. The CDR3 spells CANRGAQGEKLFF. The CDR3 DNA follows: TGTGCCAACAGGGGGGCGCAGGGTGAAAAACTGTTTTTT.

V and J are TRBV7-9 and TRBJ2-1, with 10 positions matching TRBD2. Germline assignment: CDR1 SEHNR and CDR2 FQNEAQ (reference sequence). The V segment lost 2 bases and the J segment 10 bases; nucleotides outside the gene matches: 11. The CDR3 contains 16 residues. The CDR3, as DNA: TGTGCCAGCAGCTTAAGATCCCTAGCGGGAGCGGGAGAGCAGTTCTTC. Amino acids: CASSLRSLAGAGEQFF.

V and J are TRBV5-1 and TRBJ2-1; TRBD2 might be the D (5 bases). This CDR3 contains 15 residues. Trimming stripped 2 bases from V and 0 bases from J, with 9 bases between. CDR1 is SGHRS and CDR2 is YFSETQ in the germline V gene. The DNA for the CDR3 is TGCGCCAGCAGCTTCGGGGTCTACTCCTACAATGAGCAGTTCTTC. Its translation is CASSFGVYSYNEQFF.

V and J are TRBV28 and TRBJ1-1; D ambiguous. CDR3 length: 13 amino acids. The germline V gene has CDR1 MDHEN and CDR2 SYDVKM. Trimming removed 3 bases at V and 1 base at J, with 6 bases between. CDR3 sequence (DNA): TGTGCCAGCAGTTTTGGGCGGAACACTGAAGCTTTCTTT. This codes for CASSFGRNTEAFF.

This sequence joins TRBV19 and TRBJ2-7; maybe TRBD2 (5 bases). The CDR3 is 14 residues long. V lost 8 bases, J lost 0 bases, and 14 bases lay in between. Germline V gene data show CDR1 as LNHDA and CDR2 as SQIVND (reference sequence). DNA of the CDR3: TGTGCCAGTGCCCTCCAGCGGACCTCCTACGAGCAGTACTTC. This sequence encodes CASALQRTSYEQYF.